This T cell receptor beta chain was retrieved from a study of cytomegalovirus exposure and HLA in healthy donors. Study-level background: Prior work identified some 120 million unique TCR beta sequences in about 179 million T cells.

Study-wide findings and caveats: Near-uniform donor sequencing depth was presumed by presence/absence analyses. As a later analysis showed, a missense DCLRE1C variant was linked to trimming of TCR beta V- and J-genes. In an earlier analysis, about 87% or about 30%: the productive usage of most TCR beta V segments.

PCR was performed using 60 Vbeta and 13 Jbeta primers. Produced via immunoSEQ multiplex PCR; TCRdb's table is partial and in-frame only. The data contain around 150,000 clones, 70% to 85% of them singletons. Trimming shortened V by 2 bases and J by 5 bases, and 5 bases separated the two germline ends. CDR1 is DFQATT and CDR2 is SNEGSKA in the germline V gene (reference sequence). CDR3 length: 11 amino acids. A note on this clone: Antigen: not known.

This chain joins TRBV20-1 and TRBJ2-3, with D unresolved. The specimen sequenced was PBMCs. The sequence was obtained from a man aged 25 to 40 in good health and CMV-seropositive. The CDR3 loop reads CSARSGDTQYF. The CDR3, as DNA: TGCAGTGCTAGATCGGGAGATACGCAGTATTTT.